The source of this TCR beta chain is a study of T-cell memory formation after mild COVID-19. Study-level points and caveats: For contracting clones, CD4+ ones sat mainly in CM and EM, CD8+ in EMRA.

The CDR3 is made up of 12 amino acids. Unmatched junction bases numbered 2, after V lost 4 bases and J lost 4 bases. CDR1 and CDR2 (germline): SQVTM, ANQGSEA. TCRdb redid the calling of the 5' RACE reads with MiXCR, one entry per CDR3 protein. The data contain some 110,000 distinct CDR3 sequences, around 15% of them singletons. On this clonotype: The antigen remains unidentified.

The source material was PBMCs or a T cell subset sorted from them (not recorded which). V gene TRBV29-1 combines with J gene TRBJ2-7; 9 bases align to TRBD1. This receptor was obtained from an adult woman who had mild COVID-19 (a few samples of this study predate the infection). Cell type and time point are not known. The CDR3: CSVVDRGYEQYF. The CDR3 region has the DNA TGCAGCGTTGTGGACAGGGGATACGAGCAGTACTTC.